This paragraph covers one T cell receptor (beta chain) sequence. What it recognizes is unknown. The CDR3 loop spans 16 amino acids. The germline V gene has CDR1 SEHNR and CDR2 FQNEAQ (reference sequence). Trimming removed 0 bases from V and 3 bases from J; junction bases left unmatched: 5. This sample is part of a study of OX40 agonist ivuxolimab in advanced cancers. Study in general: The group had a mean age of 60 years, ranged from about 23 to 79, and was around 82% male. Over 30% of patients had received prior checkpoint inhibitor therapy. A partial response was reached by three patients: one with hepatocellular carcinoma and two with cutaneous melanoma.

Findings and caveats of the study: In CD8+ T cells, expanded clones were on average more numerous than in CD4+.

The repertoire was sequenced with immunoSEQ multiplex PCR; TCRdb's copy has only in-frame clones and lacks some. This sample carries roughly 43,000 clones, about nine tenths of them seen once, and the ten largest clones take approximately 53%. Source: CD4+ or CD8+ T cells sorted from blood, taken in a trial of the OX40 agonist ivuxolimab. This sequence originates from an adult with an advanced solid tumor such as melanoma, head and neck, liver or kidney cancer. The V gene is TRBV7-9, the J gene TRBJ1-1, with 9 bases fitting TRBD1. DNA for the CDR3: TGTGCCAGCAGCTTAGCGCGCGACAGGGGGGACACTGAAGCTTTCTTT. Amino acid sequence: CASSLARDRGDTEAFF.